Following are 19 T cell receptor beta chains from one sample sequenced in a study of blood T cell repertoires in COVID-19. This table comes from immunoSEQ multiplex PCR, and its TCRdb copy is limited to in-frame clones, with some not included. The top ten clones hold approximately 1.6% of a sample with about 76,000 clones, about 88% of them seen once. The sequencing input was peripheral blood. Every receptor here comes from a man aged 45-65 years with acute or convalescent COVID-19.

V and J are TRBV4-1 and TRBJ1-1; TRBD1 matches at 8 bases. Germline trimming cut 3 bases from V and 4 bases from J; bases unmatched to any gene: 16. The CDR3 consists of 18 residues. The germline gives CDR1 MGHRA, CDR2 YSYEKL. The CDR3 DNA reads TGCGCCAGCAGCCAGCCGAATGACCTCAGGGGGCTTAGCACTGAAGCTTTCTTT. This gives the protein CASSQPNDLRGLSTEAFF.

V and J are TRBV6-2 or TRBV6-3 and TRBJ2-1, with 11 bases identical to TRBD1. Trimming removed 6 bases from V and 7 bases from J; junction bases left unmatched: 14. Germline CDR1 MNHEY, CDR2 SVGEGT. The CDR3 has 17 residues. The CDR3 DNA sequence: TGTGCCAGCAGCTATACCACCGGACAGGGGGCTTTAAATGAGCAGTTCTTC. It yields the protein CASSYTTGQGALNEQFF.

The J gene is TRBJ1-1, the V gene TRBV5-1; 9 nucleotides align to TRBD1. V was clipped by 3 bases and J by 4 bases; unmatched bases: 7. The CDR3 is 15 amino acids. Germline CDR1 reads SGHRS; CDR2 reads YFSETQ. The CDR3 here is CASSSRTGESTEAFF. The CDR3, as DNA: TGCGCCAGCAGCTCACGGACAGGGGAGAGCACTGAAGCTTTCTTT.

The chain couples TRBV5-4 to TRBJ1-1; D is perhaps TRBD1 (6 bases). Germline lookup yields CDR1 SGHNT and CDR2 YYREEE (reference sequence). CDR3 length: 15 amino acids. Trimming shortened V by 4 bases and J by 1 base, and 14 bases separated the two germline ends. The CDR3 region is CASSPSGQKNTEAFF. CDR3 nucleotide sequence: TGTGCCAGCAGCCCCTCGGGACAAAAGAACACTGAAGCTTTCTTT.

The V call is TRBV10-3, the J call TRBJ2-7; D possibly corresponds to TRBD1 (6 bases). The CDR3 contains 17 residues. Germline-derived CDR1 and CDR2 are ENHRY and SYGVKD. Deletions cut 0 bases from V and 3 bases from J, with 18 bases between. CDR3 coding DNA: TGTGCCATCAGTGAGTCTATAGACCCGGACAGAAACTACGAGCAGTACTTC. Its protein is CAISESIDPDRNYEQYF.

The genes are TRBV5-1 and TRBJ2-3, with 9 positions matching TRBD2. Germline values: CDR1 SGHRS, CDR2 YFSETQ. The CDR3 covers 15 residues. The V segment lost 5 bases and the J segment 4 bases; nucleotides outside the gene matches: 8. The chain's CDR3 is CASRPASGNADTQYF. CDR3 DNA: TGCGCCAGCAGGCCCGCTAGCGGGAACGCAGATACGCAGTATTTT.

V and J are TRBV4-1 and TRBJ2-1; D may be TRBD1 (6 bases). From germline, CDR1 is MGHRA and CDR2 YSYEKL. V lost 0 bases and J lost 7, with 19 bases in between. The CDR3 is 17 residues long. The CDR3 protein is CASSQELIQGVLNEQFF. The CDR3 nucleotides are TGCGCCAGCAGCCAAGAGTTGATACAGGGAGTCCTTAATGAGCAGTTCTTC.

J is TRBJ2-7 and V is TRBV28; 10 positions agree with TRBD2. Per the germline V gene, CDR1 is MDHEN and CDR2 is SYDVKM. CDR3 length: 16 residues. Trimming at V came to 5 bases and at J to 2 bases, leaving 9 bases not matched to a gene. The CDR3 region is CASSASSGSTPYEQYF. CDR3 DNA: TGTGCCAGCAGTGCCTCTAGCGGGAGTACCCCCTACGAGCAGTACTTC.

The chain employs TRBV7-6 and TRBJ2-2, with 8 bases identical to TRBD1. CDR3 length: 14 amino acids. The germline V gene has CDR1 SGHVS and CDR2 FNYEAQ. J gave up 7 bases and V 5 bases, and 6 bases lay outside the gene matches. CDR3 protein: CASSPRQGIGELFF. For the CDR3, the DNA is TGTGCCAGCAGCCCTAGACAGGGGATCGGGGAGCTGTTTTTT.

This clone came up a few times. This rearrangement joins TRBV10-3 to TRBJ1-1; no firm D call. This CDR3 contains 16 residues. V was shortened by 4 bases and J by 1 base, with 16 bases between the two germline ends. Germline V lookup: CDR1 ENHRY, CDR2 SYGVKD. CDR3 amino acids: CAISAAGLGSNTEAFF. The CDR3 coding sequence is TGTGCCATCAGTGCGGCGGGCTTGGGGTCGAACACTGAAGCTTTCTTT.

The chain employs TRBV2 and TRBJ1-6, with D unresolved. CDR1 is SNHLY, CDR2 FYNNEI, per germline. The V end was cut by 4 bases, the J end by 0 bases, with 13 bases between. The CDR3 contains 17 residues. The CDR3 region is CASSGAGSLSYNSPLHF. In DNA form, the CDR3 reads TGTGCCAGCAGTGGGGCAGGATCCCTCTCCTATAATTCACCCCTCCACTTT.

V usage is TRBV5-5 and J usage is TRBJ2-2; 7 nucleotides agree with TRBD2. Germline V CDR1 and CDR2: SGHKS, YYEKEE (reference sequence). J was trimmed by 5 bases and V by 0 bases; bases with no gene match: 10. This CDR3 region has 17 residues. CDR3 in amino acids: CASSLVSGGLITGELFF. The CDR3 region has the DNA TGTGCCAGCAGCTTGGTTTCGGGGGGACTGATTACCGGGGAGCTGTTTTTT.

This clone was counted only a few times. This sequence joins TRBV30 and TRBJ1-5; 7 bases are shared with TRBD1. The V gene's germline CDR1 is GTSNPN and CDR2 SVGIG (reference sequence). Trimming removed 1 base from V and 5 bases from J; junction bases left unmatched: 8. This CDR3 has 15 amino acids. The DNA for the CDR3 is TGTGCCTGGAGTGGCCCCGGGACAGTGGATCAGCCCCAGCATTTT. It yields the protein CAWSGPGTVDQPQHF.

This clone appeared a single time. The rearrangement uses TRBV6-5 and TRBJ2-7; 11 positions match TRBD2. CDR3 length: 15 residues. Germline-derived CDR1 and CDR2 are MNHEY and SVGAGI. Germline trimming cut 2 bases from V and 6 bases from J; bases unmatched to any gene: 6. CDR3 nucleotides: TGTGCCAGCAGTTACGGGCCGGGACTAGCGGCCGAGCAGTACTTC. This encodes CASSYGPGLAAEQYF.

The V and J genes are TRBV9 and TRBJ2-5; 9 bases fit TRBD2. Germline assignment: CDR1 SGDLS and CDR2 YYNGEE. V gave up 4 bases and J gave up 5 bases; unmatched junction bases: 9. The CDR3 consists of 15 residues. CDR3 nucleotide sequence: TGTGCCAGCAGCCCCGGTCTAGCGGGGCCGGAGACCCAGTACTTC. It codes for CASSPGLAGPETQYF.

The chain combines TRBV18 with TRBJ1-1; 11 bases are shared with TRBD1. The junction had 3 bases not matched to a gene; V was cut back by 6 bases and J by 0 bases. The CDR3 is made up of 15 amino acids. Looked up from germline, CDR1 is KGHSH and CDR2 is LQKENI. The chain's CDR3 is CASSRTGGLNTEAFF. In DNA form, the CDR3 reads TGTGCCAGCTCTAGGACAGGGGGCTTGAACACTGAAGCTTTCTTT. Variable domain in full (rest from reference TRBV18 and TRBJ1-1): NAGVMQNPRHLVRRRGQEARLRCSPMKGHSHVYWYRQLPEEGLKFMVYLQKENIIDESGMPKERFSAEFPKEGPSILRIQQVVRGDSAAYFCASSRTGGLNTEAFFGQGTRLTVV.

The chain combines TRBV5-4 with TRBJ2-1; TRBD1 aligns across 10 bases. Trimming removed 0 bases from V and 9 bases from J; junction bases left unmatched: 3. In germline, CDR1 is SGHNT, CDR2 YYREEE (reference sequence). CDR3 length: 14 residues. The CDR3 DNA reads TGTGCCAGCAGCTTGGGTGGACAGGGGGGTGAGCAGTTCTTC. Translation gives CASSLGGQGGEQFF.

As to this clone: The same CDR3 also results from other DNA sequences found in this sample. The CDR3 region is CASSSRYGYTF. The CDR3 nucleotides are TGTGCCAGCAGTTCCCGCTATGGCTACACCTTC. This rearrangement joins TRBV28 to TRBJ1-2; D call uncertain. The length of the CDR3 is 11 residues. Germline CDR1 is MDHEN and CDR2 is SYDVKM. Trimming removed 4 bases at V and 4 bases at J, with 4 bases between.

The J gene is TRBJ1-1, the V gene TRBV11-1; D unclear. V was pared by 4 bases and J by 1 base, with 4 bases between. Germline loops: CDR1 SGHAT, CDR2 FQDESV (reference sequence). CDR3 size: 12 residues. The CDR3 DNA follows: TGTGCCAGCAGCTACAGGAACACTGAAGCTTTCTTT. As protein: CASSYRNTEAFF.